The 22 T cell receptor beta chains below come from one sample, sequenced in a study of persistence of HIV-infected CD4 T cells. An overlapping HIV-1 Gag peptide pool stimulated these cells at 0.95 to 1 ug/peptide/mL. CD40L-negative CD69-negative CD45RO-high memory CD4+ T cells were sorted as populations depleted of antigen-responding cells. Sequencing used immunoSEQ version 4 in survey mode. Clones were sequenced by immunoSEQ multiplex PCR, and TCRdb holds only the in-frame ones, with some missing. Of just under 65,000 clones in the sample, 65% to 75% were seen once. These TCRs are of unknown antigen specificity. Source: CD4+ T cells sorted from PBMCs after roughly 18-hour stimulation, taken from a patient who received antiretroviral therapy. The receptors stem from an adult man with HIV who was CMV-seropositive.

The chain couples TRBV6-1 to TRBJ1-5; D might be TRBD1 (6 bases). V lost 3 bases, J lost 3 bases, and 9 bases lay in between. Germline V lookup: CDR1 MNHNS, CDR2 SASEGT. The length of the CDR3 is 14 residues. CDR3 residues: CASSDRQVNQPQHF. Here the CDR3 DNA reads TGTGCCAGCAGTGATCGACAGGTCAATCAGCCCCAGCATTTT.

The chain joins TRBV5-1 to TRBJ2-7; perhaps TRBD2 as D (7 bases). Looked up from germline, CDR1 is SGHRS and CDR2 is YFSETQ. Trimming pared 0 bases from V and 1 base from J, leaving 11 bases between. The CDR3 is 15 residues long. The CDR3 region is CASSLDAGASYEQYF. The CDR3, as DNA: TGCGCCAGCAGCTTGGACGCGGGGGCGTCCTACGAGCAGTACTTC.

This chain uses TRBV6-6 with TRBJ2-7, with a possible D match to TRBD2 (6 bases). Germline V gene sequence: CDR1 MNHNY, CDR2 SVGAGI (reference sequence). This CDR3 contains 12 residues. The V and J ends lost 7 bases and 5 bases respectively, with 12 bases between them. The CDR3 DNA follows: TGTGCCAGCATAACGCGGGGACACGAGCAGTACTTC. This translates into CASITRGHEQYF.

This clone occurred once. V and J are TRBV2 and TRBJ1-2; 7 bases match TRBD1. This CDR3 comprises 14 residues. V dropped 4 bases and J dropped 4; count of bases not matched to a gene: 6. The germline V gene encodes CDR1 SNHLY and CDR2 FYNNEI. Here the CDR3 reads CASSGQGSIYGYTF. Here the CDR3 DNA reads TGTGCCAGCAGTGGACAGGGAAGTATCTATGGCTACACCTTC.

The CDR3 is CASSPMTGEPLKYF. As DNA, the CDR3 is TGCGCCAGCAGCCCTATGACTGGGGAACCGCTGAAGTACTTC. The V and J genes are TRBV5-1 and TRBJ2-4; the D is unclear. V lost 4 bases to trimming and J lost 14 bases, with 22 bases between them. This CDR3 contains 14 residues. Germline CDR1 and CDR2: SGHRS and YFSETQ.

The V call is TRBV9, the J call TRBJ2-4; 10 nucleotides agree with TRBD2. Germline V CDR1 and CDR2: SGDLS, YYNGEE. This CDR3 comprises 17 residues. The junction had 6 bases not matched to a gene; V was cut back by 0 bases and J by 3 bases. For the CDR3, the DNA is TGTGCCAGCAGCGTAGCAGCGGGGGGGCTCGGCAAAAACATTCAGTACTTC. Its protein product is CASSVAAGGLGKNIQYF.

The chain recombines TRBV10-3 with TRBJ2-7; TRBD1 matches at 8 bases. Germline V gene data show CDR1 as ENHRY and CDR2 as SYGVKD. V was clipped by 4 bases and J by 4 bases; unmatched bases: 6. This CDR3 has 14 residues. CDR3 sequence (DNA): TGTGCCATCAGTGGGCAGGGGGCCGGGTACGAGCAGTACTTC. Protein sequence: CAISGQGAGYEQYF.

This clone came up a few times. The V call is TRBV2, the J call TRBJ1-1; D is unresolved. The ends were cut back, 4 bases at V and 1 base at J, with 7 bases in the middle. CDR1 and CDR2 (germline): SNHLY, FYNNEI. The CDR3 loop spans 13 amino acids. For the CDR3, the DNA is TGTGCCAGCAGTGCACTGCCGAACACTGAAGCTTTCTTT. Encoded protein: CASSALPNTEAFF.

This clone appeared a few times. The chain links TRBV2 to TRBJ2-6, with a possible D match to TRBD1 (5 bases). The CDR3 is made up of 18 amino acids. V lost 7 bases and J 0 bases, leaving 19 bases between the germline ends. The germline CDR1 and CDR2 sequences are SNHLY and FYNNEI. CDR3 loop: CASTVQETAVSGANVLTF. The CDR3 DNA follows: TGTGCCAGCACCGTCCAGGAGACAGCCGTCTCTGGGGCCAACGTCCTGACTTTC. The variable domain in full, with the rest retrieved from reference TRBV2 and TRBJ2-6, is EPEVTQTPSHQVTQMGQEVILRCVPISNHLYFYWYRQILGQKVEFLVSFYNNEISEKSEIFDDQFSVERPDGSNFTLKIRSTKLEDSAMYFCASTVQETAVSGANVLTFGAGSRLTVL.

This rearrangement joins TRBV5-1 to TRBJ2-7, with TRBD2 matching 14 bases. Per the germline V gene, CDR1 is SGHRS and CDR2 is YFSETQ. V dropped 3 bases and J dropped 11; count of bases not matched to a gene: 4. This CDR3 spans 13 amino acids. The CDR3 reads CASSSGLAGVKYF. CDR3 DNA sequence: TGCGCCAGCAGCTCGGGACTAGCGGGGGTGAAGTACTTC.

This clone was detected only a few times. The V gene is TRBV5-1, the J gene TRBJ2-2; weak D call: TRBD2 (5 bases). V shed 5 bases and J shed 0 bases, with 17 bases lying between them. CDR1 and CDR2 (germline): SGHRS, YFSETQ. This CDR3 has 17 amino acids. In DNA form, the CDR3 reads TGCGCCAGCAGAAGTAATGCGCTAGCTGCGAACACCGGGGAGCTGTTTTTT. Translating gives CASRSNALAANTGELFF.

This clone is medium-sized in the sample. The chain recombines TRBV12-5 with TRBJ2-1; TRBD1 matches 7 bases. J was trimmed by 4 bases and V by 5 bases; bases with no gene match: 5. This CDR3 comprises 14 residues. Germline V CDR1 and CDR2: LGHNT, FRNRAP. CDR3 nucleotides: TGTGCTAGTGGTCCTGGGACAGAGTACAATGAGCAGTTCTTC. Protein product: CASGPGTEYNEQFF.

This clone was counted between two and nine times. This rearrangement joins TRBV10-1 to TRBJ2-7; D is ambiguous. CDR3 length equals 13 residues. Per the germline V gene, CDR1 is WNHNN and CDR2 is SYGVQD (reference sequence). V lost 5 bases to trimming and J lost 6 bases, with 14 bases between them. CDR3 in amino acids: CASSTDPYGEQYF. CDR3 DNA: TGCGCCAGCAGTACAGACCCCTACGGCGAGCAGTACTTC.

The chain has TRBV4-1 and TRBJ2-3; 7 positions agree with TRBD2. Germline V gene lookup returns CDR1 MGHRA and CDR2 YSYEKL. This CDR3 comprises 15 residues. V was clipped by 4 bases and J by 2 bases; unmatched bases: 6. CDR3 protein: CASSLRGGDTDTQYF. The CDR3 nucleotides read TGCGCCAGCAGCCTCCGCGGGGGAGACACAGATACGCAGTATTTT.

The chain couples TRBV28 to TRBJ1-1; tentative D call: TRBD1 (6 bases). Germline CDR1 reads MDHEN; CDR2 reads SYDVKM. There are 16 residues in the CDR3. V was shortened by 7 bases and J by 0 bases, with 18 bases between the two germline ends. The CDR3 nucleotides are TGTGCCAGCATCCTTGGGGGGGCCCCCATGAACACTGAAGCTTTCTTT. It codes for CASILGGAPMNTEAFF. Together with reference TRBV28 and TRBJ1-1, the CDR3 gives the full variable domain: DVKVTQSSRYLVKRTGEKVFLECVQDMDHENMFWYRQDPGLGLRLIYFSYDVKMKEKGDIPEGYSVSREKKERFSLILESASTNQTSMYLCASILGGAPMNTEAFFGQGTRLTVV.

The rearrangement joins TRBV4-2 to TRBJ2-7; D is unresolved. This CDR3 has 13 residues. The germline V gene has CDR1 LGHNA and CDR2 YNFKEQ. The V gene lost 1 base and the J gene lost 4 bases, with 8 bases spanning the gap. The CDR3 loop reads CASSQGSNYEQYF. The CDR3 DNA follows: TGTGCCAGCAGCCAAGGGTCGAATTACGAGCAGTACTTC.

The CDR3 coding sequence is TGTGCCAGCAGCCAGGACAGGGGGCGTCGGGCCCAGCATTTT. It yields the protein CASSQDRGRRAQHF. V and J are TRBV3-1 (or the pseudogene TRBV3-2) and TRBJ1-5; 11 bases map to TRBD1. Germline-derived CDR1 and CDR2 are LGHDT and YNNKEL (reference sequence). Trimming took 3 bases from V and 11 from J; bases not matched to a gene: 6. The CDR3 extends over 14 amino acids.

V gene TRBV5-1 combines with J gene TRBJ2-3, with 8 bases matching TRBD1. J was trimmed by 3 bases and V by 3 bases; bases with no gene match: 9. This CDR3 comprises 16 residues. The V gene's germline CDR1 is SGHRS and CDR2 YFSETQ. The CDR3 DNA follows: TGCGCCAGCAGCTCCTGGACAGGGAAAGAGACAGATACGCAGTATTTT. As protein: CASSSWTGKETDTQYF.

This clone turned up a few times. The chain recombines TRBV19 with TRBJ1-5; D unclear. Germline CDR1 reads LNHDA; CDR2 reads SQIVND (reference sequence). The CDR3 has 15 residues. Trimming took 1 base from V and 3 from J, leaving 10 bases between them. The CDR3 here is CASSIGATLNQPQHF. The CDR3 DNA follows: TGTGCCAGTAGTATAGGGGCAACACTCAATCAGCCCCAGCATTTT.

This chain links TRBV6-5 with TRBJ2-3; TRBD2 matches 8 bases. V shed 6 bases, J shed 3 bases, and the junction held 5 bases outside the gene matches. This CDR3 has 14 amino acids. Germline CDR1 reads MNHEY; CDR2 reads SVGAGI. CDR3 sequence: CASRSGGWTDTQYF. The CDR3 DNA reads TGTGCCAGCAGGAGCGGGGGTTGGACAGATACGCAGTATTTT.

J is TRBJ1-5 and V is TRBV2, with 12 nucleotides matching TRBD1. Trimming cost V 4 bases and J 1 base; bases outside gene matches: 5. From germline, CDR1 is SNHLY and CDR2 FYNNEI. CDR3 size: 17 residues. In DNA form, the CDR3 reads TGTGCCAGCAGTGGGGGACAGGGGGCGGGCAGCAATCAGCCCCAGCATTTT. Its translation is CASSGGQGAGSNQPQHF.

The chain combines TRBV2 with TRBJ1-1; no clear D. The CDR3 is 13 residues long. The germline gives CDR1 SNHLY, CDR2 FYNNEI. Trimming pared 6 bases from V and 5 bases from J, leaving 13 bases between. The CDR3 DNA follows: TGTGCCAGCAGGGAGGCGTTAGGGACTGAAGCTTTCTTT. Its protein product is CASREALGTEAFF.